This T cell receptor (beta chain) was retrieved from a study of shared clonotypes between healthy human individuals. The CDR3 spans 15 residues. V was shortened by 2 bases and J by 5 bases, with 15 bases between the two germline ends. Germline V CDR1 and CDR2: ENHRY, SYGVKD. Researchers ran the assay at a deep level. The repertoire was sequenced with immunoSEQ multiplex PCR; TCRdb's copy has only in-frame clones and lacks some. The profile covers 300,000 to 400,000 clones, with approximately 79% appearing a single time and 9% to 12% taken by the ten largest. Sequenced input: memory CD4+ T cells sorted from blood. Subset of the sample: CD45RA-negative fraction. The clonotype was recovered from a young man in good health. The chain recombines TRBV10-3 with TRBJ1-2; no clear D gene. The CDR3 here is CAISETQAVSYGYTF. The CDR3 DNA is TGTGCCATCAGTGAGACGCAGGCGGTGAGTTATGGCTACACCTTC.